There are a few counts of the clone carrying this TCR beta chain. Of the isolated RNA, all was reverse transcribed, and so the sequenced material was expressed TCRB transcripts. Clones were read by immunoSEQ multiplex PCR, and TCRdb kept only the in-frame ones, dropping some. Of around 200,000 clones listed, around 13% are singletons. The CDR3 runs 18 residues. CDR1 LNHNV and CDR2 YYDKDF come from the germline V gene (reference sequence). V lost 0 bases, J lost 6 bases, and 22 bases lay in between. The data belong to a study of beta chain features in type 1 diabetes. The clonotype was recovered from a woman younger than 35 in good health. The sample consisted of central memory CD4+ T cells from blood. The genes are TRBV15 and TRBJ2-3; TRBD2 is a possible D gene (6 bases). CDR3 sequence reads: CATSRDLLTGEGGDTQYF. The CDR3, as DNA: TGTGCCACCAGCAGAGATCTGTTAACGGGAGAGGGAGGTGATACGCAGTATTTT.